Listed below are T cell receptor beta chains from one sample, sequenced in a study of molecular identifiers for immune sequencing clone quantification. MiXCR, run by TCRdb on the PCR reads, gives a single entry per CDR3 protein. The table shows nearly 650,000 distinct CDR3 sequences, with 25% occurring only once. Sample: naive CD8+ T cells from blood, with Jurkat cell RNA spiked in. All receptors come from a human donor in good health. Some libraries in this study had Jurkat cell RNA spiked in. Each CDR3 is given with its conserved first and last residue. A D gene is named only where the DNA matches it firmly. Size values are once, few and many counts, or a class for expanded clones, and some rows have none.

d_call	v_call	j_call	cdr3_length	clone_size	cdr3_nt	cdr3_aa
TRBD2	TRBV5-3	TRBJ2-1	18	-	TGTGCCAGCACCATTGAGGGGTTGCGGGGGGGGTCCTACAATGAGCAGTTCTTC	CASTIEGLRGGSYNEQFF
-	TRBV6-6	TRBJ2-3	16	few	TGTGCCAGCAGTCCATCTTTTCGGGGGCCGGGCGATACGCAGTATTTT	CASSPSFRGPGDTQYF
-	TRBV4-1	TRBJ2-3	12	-	TGCGCCAGCAGCCAAGATACTTATACGCAGTATTTT	CASSQDTYTQYF
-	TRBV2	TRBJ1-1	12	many	TGTGCCAGTAGGGAGCTGAACACTGAAGCTTTCTTT	CASRELNTEAFF
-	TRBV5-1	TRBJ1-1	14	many	TGCGCCAGCACAGCTTTGACCGGCGACACTGAAGCTTTCTTT	CASTALTGDTEAFF
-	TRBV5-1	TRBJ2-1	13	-	-	CASSFGWGNEQSF
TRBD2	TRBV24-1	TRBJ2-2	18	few	TGTGCCACCAGTGAGGACTTGGGACTAGCGGAGAACACCGGGGAGCTGTTTTTT	CATSEDLGLAENTGELFF
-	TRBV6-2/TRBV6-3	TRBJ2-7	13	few	TGTGCCAGCAGCTTAGGATGGGACTACGAGCAGTACTTC	CASSLGWDYEQYF
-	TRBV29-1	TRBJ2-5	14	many	TGCAGCGTTCCGACAGACTGGGGCCAAGAGACCCAGTACTTC	CSVPTDWGQETQYF
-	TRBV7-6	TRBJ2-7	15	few	TGTGCCAGCAGCTTAGGGCAGGGTGGGAGGTACGAGCAGTACTTC	CASSLGQGGRYEQYF
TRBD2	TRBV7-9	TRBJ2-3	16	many	TGTGCCAGCAGCTCCCCCCTTTCGCGGGAGCGGGATACGCAGTATTTT	CASSSPLSRERDTQYF
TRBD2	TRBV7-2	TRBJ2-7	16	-	TGTGCCAGCAGCTTAGCACGGGTAGCGGGAGTATACGAGCAGTACTTC	CASSLARVAGVYEQYF